The 27 T cell receptor beta chains in this list originate from one sample, sequenced in a study of T cell responses to AZD1222 COVID-19 vaccine. TCRdb keeps only in-frame clones here, not all; method: immunoSEQ multiplex PCR. The data contain some 100,000 clones, around nine tenths of them singletons. Specimen: peripheral blood, collected on day 0 of AZD1222 vaccination. These receptors all stem from an adult in good health.

The V and J genes are TRBV28 and TRBJ1-6, with TRBD1 as a possible D gene (5 bases). Germline CDR1 is MDHEN and CDR2 is SYDVKM. V was clipped by 5 bases and J by 1 base, with 12 bases between them. The CDR3 has 16 amino acids. For the CDR3, the DNA is TGTGCCAGCAGTAGGGGAGGAGGGTCCTATAATTCACCCCTCCACTTT. The encoded protein is CASSRGGGSYNSPLHF.

The V and J genes are TRBV2 and TRBJ1-2; D is ambiguous. The V end was cut by 10 bases, the J end by 4 bases, with 19 bases between. The CDR3 consists of 14 residues. Germline lookup yields CDR1 SNHLY and CDR2 FYNNEI. The CDR3 DNA is TGTGCCACCACCCCAAGGCAGGCGTCCTATGGCTACACCTTC. It encodes CATTPRQASYGYTF.

The V and J genes are TRBV4-2 and TRBJ2-3, with 9 bases lining up with TRBD2. The CDR3 runs to 20 residues. J gave up 3 bases and V 1 base, and 17 bases lay outside the gene matches. CDR1 is LGHNA and CDR2 is YNFKEQ in the germline V gene. DNA of the CDR3: TGTGCCAGCAGCCAAGCCCTCCGGTGGGAGCGGGGGGTAAAGACAGATACGCAGTATTTT. Protein product: CASSQALRWERGVKTDTQYF.

J is TRBJ1-1 and V is TRBV6-5; D gene uncertain. Trimming took 6 bases from V and 4 from J, leaving 15 bases between them. Looked up from germline, CDR1 is MNHEY and CDR2 is SVGAGI. This CDR3 is built from 14 residues. CDR3 region: CASSWNLEGTEAFF. The CDR3 nucleotides are TGTGCCAGCAGCTGGAATCTAGAGGGCACTGAAGCTTTCTTT.

V and J are TRBV6-8 and TRBJ1-6, with D maybe TRBD1 (5 bases). The ends were cut back, 2 bases at V and 9 bases at J, with 17 bases in the middle. Germline assignment: CDR1 MNHGY and CDR2 SAAAGT. The CDR3 covers 16 residues. The CDR3 nucleotides are TGTGCCAGCAGTTACGCCGGGGCCATGGGTGGTTCACCCCTCCACTTT. Its translation: CASSYAGAMGGSPLHF.

This sequence joins TRBV10-1 and TRBJ2-6, with TRBD1 as a possible D gene (6 bases). Germline assignment: CDR1 WNHNN and CDR2 SYGVQD (reference sequence). The length of the CDR3 is 19 residues. Trimming removed 8 bases from V and 0 bases from J, with 23 bases in between. The CDR3 sequence: CASVKGGDSPFSGANVLTF. The CDR3 DNA sequence: TGCGCCAGCGTCAAAGGGGGTGACAGCCCCTTCTCTGGGGCCAACGTCCTGACTTTC.

The V call is TRBV11-2, the J call TRBJ1-5, with D perhaps matching TRBD1 (5 bases). Germline V gives CDR1 SGHAT, CDR2 FQNNGV. This CDR3 contains 15 residues. V lost 1 base and J 4 bases, leaving 11 bases between the germline ends. The CDR3 nucleotides are TGTGCCAGCAGCTTAGGAGACAGCAAAAATCAGCCCCAGCATTTT. This encodes CASSLGDSKNQPQHF.

As for this clone: This same CDR3 is encoded by further DNA sequences in the sample. The chain employs TRBV30 and TRBJ1-1; 9 bases line up with TRBD1. V lost 0 bases to trimming and J lost 5 bases; unmatched junction nucleotides: 1. This CDR3 comprises 13 residues. CDR1 and CDR2 from the germline V gene are GTSNPN and SVGIG (reference sequence). The CDR3 loop is CAWSVQGATEAFF. CDR3 DNA: TGTGCCTGGAGTGTACAGGGGGCGACTGAAGCTTTCTTT.

The V gene is TRBV28, the J gene TRBJ1-6; D is undetermined. Trimming removed 5 bases at V and 5 bases at J, with 13 bases between. The CDR3 sequence is 15 residues long. CDR1 is MDHEN, CDR2 SYDVKM, per germline. CDR3 amino acids: CASSNPGPNNSPLHF. The CDR3 coding sequence is TGTGCCAGCAGTAACCCCGGACCCAATAATTCACCCCTCCACTTT. Supplemented by reference TRBV28 and TRBJ1-6, the full variable domain reads DVKVTQSSRYLVKRTGEKVFLECVQDMDHENMFWYRQDPGLGLRLIYFSYDVKMKEKGDIPEGYSVSREKKERFSLILESASTNQTSMYLCASSNPGPNNSPLHFGNGTRLTVT.

The rearrangement links TRBV19 to TRBJ1-6, with unresolved D. Germline V lookup: CDR1 LNHDA, CDR2 SQIVND (reference sequence). V lost 9 bases, J lost 6 bases, and 12 bases lay in between. The CDR3 is 13 amino acids. CDR3 bases: TGTGCCAGCAGGAATTCCCCTAATTCACCCCTCCACTTT. Translating gives CASRNSPNSPLHF.

V usage is TRBV27 and J usage is TRBJ2-7, with 9 positions matching TRBD2. Germline trimming cut 5 bases from V and 6 bases from J; bases unmatched to any gene: 14. The CDR3 has 16 amino acids. CDR1 is MNHEY, CDR2 SMNVEV, per germline (reference sequence). Here the CDR3 reads CASSRRLATSGVEQYF. In DNA, the CDR3 is TGTGCCAGCAGTCGACGACTTGCGACTAGCGGCGTCGAGCAGTACTTC.

In its sample, this clone was seen a few times. The chain couples TRBV12-3 or TRBV12-4 to TRBJ1-1, with unresolved D. The length of the CDR3 is 11 residues. Trimming pared 7 bases from V and 3 bases from J, leaving 6 bases between. The CDR3 sequence: CASTLYTEAFF. Written as DNA, the CDR3 is TGTGCCAGCACCTTATACACTGAAGCTTTCTTT.

This chain connects TRBV6-6 to TRBJ1-2; D call uncertain. Trimming took off 0 bases at V and 4 bases at J, with 6 bases between the two ends. The CDR3 consists of 13 residues. CDR1 is MNHNY, CDR2 SVGAGI, per germline (reference sequence). CDR3 in amino acids: CASSYSKVYGYTF. CDR3 coding DNA: TGTGCCAGCAGTTACTCGAAAGTCTATGGCTACACCTTC.

The chain combines TRBV3-1 (or the pseudogene TRBV3-2) with TRBJ2-7; perhaps TRBD1 as D (5 bases). The ends were cut back, 6 bases at V and 4 bases at J, with 19 bases in the middle. This CDR3 has 15 residues. The germline CDR1 and CDR2 sequences are LGHDT and YNNKEL (reference sequence). This chain's CDR3 is CASSRNPRVGYEQYF. CDR3 bases: TGTGCCAGCAGTCGAAACCCCAGGGTTGGGTACGAGCAGTACTTC.

The gene calls are TRBV28 and TRBJ2-5, with a weak D call TRBD1 (6 bases). The germline V and J ends were trimmed by 6 bases and 6 bases, with 14 bases remaining between them. This CDR3 region has 13 residues. CDR1 and CDR2 (germline): MDHEN, SYDVKM. The chain's CDR3 is CASRRGTIKTQYF. The CDR3 DNA follows: TGTGCCAGCAGACGAGGGACAATCAAGACCCAGTACTTC.

The rearrangement joins TRBV15 to TRBJ2-7; D is undetermined. Germline CDR1 reads LNHNV; CDR2 reads YYDKDF (reference sequence). The ends were cut back, 0 bases at V and 3 bases at J, with 6 bases in the middle. The CDR3 extends over 13 amino acids. The CDR3 loop is CATSRDVIYEQYF. In DNA form, the CDR3 reads TGTGCCACCAGCAGAGATGTGATCTACGAGCAGTACTTC.

This chain links TRBV4-3 with TRBJ1-4; possible D gene TRBD1, 6 bases. V was pared by 2 bases and J by 8 bases, with 21 bases between. The CDR3 has 17 amino acids. CDR1 and CDR2 from the germline V gene are LGHNA and YSLEER. CDR3: CASSQTPGGQFGEKLFF. In DNA, the CDR3 is TGCGCCAGCAGCCAAACCCCCGGGGGCCAGTTCGGAGAAAAACTGTTTTTT.

This clone was seen just once. The J gene is TRBJ1-2, the V gene TRBV2; no firm D call. Germline CDR1 reads SNHLY; CDR2 reads FYNNEI. V lost 6 bases to trimming and J lost 8 bases, with 22 bases between them. The CDR3 runs to 15 residues. CDR3 region: CASSRDPPGGVGYTF. CDR3 in DNA: TGTGCCAGCAGCCGTGACCCCCCGGGCGGTGTCGGCTACACCTTC.

The rearrangement uses TRBV7-2 and TRBJ2-7, with 10 bases aligning to TRBD2. Looked up from germline, CDR1 is SGHTA and CDR2 is FQGNSA. V dropped 3 bases and J dropped 2; count of bases not matched to a gene: 7. This CDR3 has 16 amino acids. The CDR3 here is CASSFSGGFRAYEQYF. CDR3 in DNA: TGTGCCAGCAGCTTTAGCGGGGGGTTCCGGGCCTACGAGCAGTACTTC. The whole variable domain, filled in from reference TRBV7-2 and TRBJ2-7, reads GAGVSQSPSNKVTEKGKDVELRCDPISGHTALYWYRQSLGQGLEFLIYFQGNSAPDKSGLPSDRFSAERTGGSVSTLTIQRTQQEDSAVYLCASSFSGGFRAYEQYFGPGTRLTVT.

The chain combines TRBV5-1 with TRBJ2-7; D unclear. Germline V gives CDR1 SGHRS, CDR2 YFSETQ. This CDR3 region has 12 residues. V dropped 1 base and J dropped 3 bases, with 5 bases sitting between them. The CDR3 is CASSLQDYEQYF. The CDR3 coding sequence is TGCGCCAGCAGCTTGCAGGACTACGAGCAGTACTTC.

This rearrangement joins TRBV5-4 to TRBJ2-7, with D perhaps matching TRBD2 (5 bases). V lost 2 bases and J 6 bases, leaving 6 bases between the germline ends. The CDR3 loop spans 11 amino acids. CDR1 SGHNT and CDR2 YYREEE come from the germline V gene (reference sequence). The CDR3 nucleotides are TGTGCCAGCAGCTTCGCGGGCGAGCAGTACTTC. Translation: CASSFAGEQYF.

This clone was counted a few times. The J gene is TRBJ2-7, the V gene TRBV9; TRBD2 is a possible D gene (5 bases). Trimming left V 3 bases short and J 5 bases short, with 12 bases between. This CDR3 is 13 amino acids long. Germline values: CDR1 SGDLS, CDR2 YYNGEE. The CDR3 loop reads CASSDAPGNEQYF. The CDR3 DNA sequence: TGTGCCAGCAGCGACGCCCCCGGGAACGAGCAGTACTTC.

The CDR3 spells CASSQGGAGGAGELFF. CDR3 nucleotides: TGCGCCAGCAGCCAAGGTGGAGCAGGGGGGGCCGGGGAGCTGTTTTTT. The chain employs TRBV4-1 and TRBJ2-2; D may be TRBD1 or TRBD2 (7 bases each). Germline V CDR1 and CDR2: MGHRA, YSYEKL. This CDR3 has 16 amino acids. V was pared by 1 base and J by 6 bases, with 15 bases between.

This chain joins TRBV23-1 and TRBJ1-5; 7 bases fit TRBD1. TRBV23-1 is an ORF for which the function is uncertain. V was pared by 2 bases and J by 2 bases, with 6 bases of the junction left unmatched. The CDR3 spans 16 residues. The CDR3 bases are TGCGCCAGCAGTCAAGAGACAGGGCTCTGCAATCAGCCCCAGCATTTT. The encoded protein is CASSQETGLCNQPQHF.

The J gene is TRBJ1-3, the V gene TRBV7-2; no firm D call. Trimming cost V 1 base and J 0 bases, with 10 bases left between them. There are 16 residues in the CDR3. Germline values: CDR1 SGHTA, CDR2 FQGNSA. The CDR3 loop is CASSLGGPGSGNTIYF. The CDR3 DNA is TGTGCCAGCAGCTTAGGAGGGCCAGGCTCTGGAAACACCATATATTTT.

V is TRBV6-5 and J is TRBJ1-1; D remains unclear. There are 13 residues in the CDR3. Trimming pared 0 bases from V and 11 bases from J, leaving 13 bases between. Germline V lookup: CDR1 MNHEY, CDR2 SVGAGI. The CDR3 DNA sequence: TGTGCCAGCAGTTACTCGGCGGACGTGGGGGCTTTCTTT. Amino acid sequence: CASSYSADVGAFF.

This clone came up a few times. The chain couples TRBV2 to TRBJ1-5, with D possibly being TRBD1 (6 bases). Germline values: CDR1 SNHLY, CDR2 FYNNEI. The length of the CDR3 is 14 residues. The V gene lost 3 bases and the J gene lost 3 bases, with 9 bases spanning the gap. The CDR3 sequence: CASSEGGANQPQHF. The CDR3 DNA reads as TGTGCCAGCAGTGAGGGGGGGGCCAATCAGCCCCAGCATTTT.